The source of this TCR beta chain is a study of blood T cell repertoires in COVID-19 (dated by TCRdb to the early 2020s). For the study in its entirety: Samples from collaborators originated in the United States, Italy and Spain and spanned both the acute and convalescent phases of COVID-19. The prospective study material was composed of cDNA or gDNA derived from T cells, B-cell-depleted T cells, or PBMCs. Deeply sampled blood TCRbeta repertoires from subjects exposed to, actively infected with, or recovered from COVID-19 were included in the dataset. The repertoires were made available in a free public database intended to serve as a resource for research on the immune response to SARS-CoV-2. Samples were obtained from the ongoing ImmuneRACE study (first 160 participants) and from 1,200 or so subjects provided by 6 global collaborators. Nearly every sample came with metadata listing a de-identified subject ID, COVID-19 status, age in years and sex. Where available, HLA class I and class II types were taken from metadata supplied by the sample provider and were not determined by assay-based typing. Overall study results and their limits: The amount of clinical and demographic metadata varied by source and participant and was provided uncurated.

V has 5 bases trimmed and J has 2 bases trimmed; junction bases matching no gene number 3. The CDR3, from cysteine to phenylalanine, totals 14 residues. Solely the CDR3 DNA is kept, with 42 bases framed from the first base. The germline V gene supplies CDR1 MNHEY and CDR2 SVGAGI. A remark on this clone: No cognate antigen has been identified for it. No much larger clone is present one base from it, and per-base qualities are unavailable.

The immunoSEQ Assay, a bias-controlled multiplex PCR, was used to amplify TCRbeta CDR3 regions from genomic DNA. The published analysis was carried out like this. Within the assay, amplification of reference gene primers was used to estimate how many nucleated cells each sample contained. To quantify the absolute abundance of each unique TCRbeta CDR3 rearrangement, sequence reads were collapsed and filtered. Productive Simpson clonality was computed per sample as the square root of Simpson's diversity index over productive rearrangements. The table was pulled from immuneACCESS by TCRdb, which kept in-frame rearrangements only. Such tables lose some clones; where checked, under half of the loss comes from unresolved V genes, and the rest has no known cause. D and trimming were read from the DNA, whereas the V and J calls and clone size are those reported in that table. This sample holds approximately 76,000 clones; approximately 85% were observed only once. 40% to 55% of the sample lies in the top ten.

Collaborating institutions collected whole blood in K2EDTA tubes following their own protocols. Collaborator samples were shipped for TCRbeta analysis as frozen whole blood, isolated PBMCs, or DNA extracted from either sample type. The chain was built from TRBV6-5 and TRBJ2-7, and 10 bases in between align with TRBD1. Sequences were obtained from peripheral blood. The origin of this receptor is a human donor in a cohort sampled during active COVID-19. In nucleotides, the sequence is TGTGCCAGCAGTCAGGGACAGGGGACCTACGAGCAGTACTTC. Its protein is CASSQGQGTYEQYF.